Below, 3 T cell receptor beta chains from the same sample are listed, as sequenced in a study of shared T cell receptors in the human thymus. Sequencing used immunoSEQ multiplex PCR; TCRdb keeps in-frame clones, though not all of them. The data contain 500,000 to 850,000 clones, around 87% of them singletons. These records were also assigned to another study, of human thymus T cells.

The sample comprised thymocytes. The receptors were sampled from a boy in the first two years of life with a congenital heart defect.

V usage is TRBV19 and J usage is TRBJ2-5; D is unclear. The V gene's germline CDR1 is LNHDA and CDR2 SQIVND (reference sequence). V was shortened by 3 bases and J by 5 bases, with 4 bases between the two germline ends. CDR3 size: 11 residues. CDR3 sequence: CASSIAETQYF. The CDR3 DNA follows: TGTGCCAGTAGTATCGCGGAGACCCAGTACTTC.

The gene calls are TRBV30 and TRBJ1-1; no clear D. The germline gives CDR1 GTSNPN, CDR2 SVGIG (reference sequence). V dropped 4 bases and J dropped 1 base, with 16 bases sitting between them. The CDR3 extends over 15 amino acids. The CDR3 bases are TGTGCCTGGACTACAGAAGATCAACCGAACACTGAAGCTTTCTTT. It specifies CAWTTEDQPNTEAFF.

This sequence joins TRBV5-5 and TRBJ1-1; D is unresolved. Trimming shortened V by 0 bases and J by 1 base, and 7 bases separated the two germline ends. Germline CDR1 is SGHKS and CDR2 is YYEKEE (reference sequence). The CDR3 contains 14 residues. The CDR3 sequence: CASSLESGNTEAFF. In DNA form, the CDR3 reads TGTGCCAGCAGCTTGGAGTCAGGGAACACTGAAGCTTTCTTT. The full variable domain, with the rest looked up from reference TRBV5-5 and TRBJ1-1, is DAGVTQSPTHLIKTRGQQVTLRCSPISGHKSVSWYQQVLGQGPQFIFQYYEKEERGRGNFPDRFSARQFPNYSSELNVNALLLGDSALYLCASSLESGNTEAFFGQGTRLTVV.